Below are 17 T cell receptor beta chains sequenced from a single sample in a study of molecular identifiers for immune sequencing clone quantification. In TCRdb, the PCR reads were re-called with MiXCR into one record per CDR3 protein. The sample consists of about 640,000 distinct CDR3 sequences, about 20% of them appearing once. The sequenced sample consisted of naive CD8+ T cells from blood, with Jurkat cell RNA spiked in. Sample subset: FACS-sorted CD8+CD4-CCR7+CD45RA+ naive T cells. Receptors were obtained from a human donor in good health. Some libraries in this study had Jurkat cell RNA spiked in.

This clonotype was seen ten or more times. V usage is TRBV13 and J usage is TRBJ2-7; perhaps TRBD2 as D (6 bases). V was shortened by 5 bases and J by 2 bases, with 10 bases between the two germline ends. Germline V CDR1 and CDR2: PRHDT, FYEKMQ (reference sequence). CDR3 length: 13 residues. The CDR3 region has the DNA TGTGCCAGCAGCGCGGGACTCGCCTACGAGCAGTACTTC. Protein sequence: CASSAGLAYEQYF.

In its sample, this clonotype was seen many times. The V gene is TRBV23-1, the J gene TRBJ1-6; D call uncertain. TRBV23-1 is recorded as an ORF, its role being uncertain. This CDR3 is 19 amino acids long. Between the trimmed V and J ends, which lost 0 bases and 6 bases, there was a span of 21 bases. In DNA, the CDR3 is TGCGCCAGCAGTCAATCTTCTCGTAGTTTCTATCAACCTAATTCACCCCTCCACTTT. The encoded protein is CASSQSSRSFYQPNSPLHF.

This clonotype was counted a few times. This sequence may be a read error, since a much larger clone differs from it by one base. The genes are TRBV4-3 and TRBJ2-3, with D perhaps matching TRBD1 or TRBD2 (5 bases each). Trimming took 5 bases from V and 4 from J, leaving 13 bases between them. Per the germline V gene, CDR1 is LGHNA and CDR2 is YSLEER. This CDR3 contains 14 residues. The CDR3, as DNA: TGCGCCAGCAGCTCAGTCGGGGACGCAGATACGCAGTATTTT. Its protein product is CASSSVGDADTQYF.

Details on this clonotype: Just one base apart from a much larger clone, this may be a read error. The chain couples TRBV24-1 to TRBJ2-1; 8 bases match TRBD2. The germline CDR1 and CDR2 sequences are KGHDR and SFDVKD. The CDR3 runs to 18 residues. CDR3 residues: CATSDWSSGESSYNERFF. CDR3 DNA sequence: TGTGCCACCAGTGATTGGAGTAGCGGGGAAAGCTCCTACAATGAGCGGTTCTTC.

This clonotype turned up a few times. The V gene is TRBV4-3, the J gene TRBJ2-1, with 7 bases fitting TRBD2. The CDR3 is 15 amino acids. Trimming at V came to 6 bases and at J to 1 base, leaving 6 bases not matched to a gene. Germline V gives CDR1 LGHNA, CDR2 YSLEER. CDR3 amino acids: CASSQYSGSYNEQFF. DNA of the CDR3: TGCGCCAGCAGTCAGTATAGCGGGTCCTACAATGAGCAGTTCTTC.

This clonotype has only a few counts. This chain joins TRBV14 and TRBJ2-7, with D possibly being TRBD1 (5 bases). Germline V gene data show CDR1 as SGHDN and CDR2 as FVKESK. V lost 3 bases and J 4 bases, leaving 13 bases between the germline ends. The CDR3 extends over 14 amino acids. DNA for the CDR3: TGTGCCAGCAGCCAGTCTGGCAGGGCGTACGAGCAGTACTTC. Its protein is CASSQSGRAYEQYF. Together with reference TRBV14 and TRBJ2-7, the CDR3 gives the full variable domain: EAGVTQFPSHSVIEKGQTVTLRCDPISGHDNLYWYRRVMGKEIKFLLHFVKESKQDESGMPNNRFLAERTGGTYSTLKVQPAELEDSGVYFCASSQSGRAYEQYFGPGTRLTVT.

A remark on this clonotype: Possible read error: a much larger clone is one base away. The CDR3 sequence: CASSLRDSEQETQYF. Here the CDR3 DNA reads TGTGCCAGCAGCCTCCGGGACAGCGAACAAGAGACCCAGTACTTC. The genes are TRBV7-9 and TRBJ2-5; TRBD1 matches 7 bases. Germline assignment: CDR1 SEHNR and CDR2 FQNEAQ (reference sequence). V shed 5 bases and J 2 bases; nucleotides not matched to a gene: 8. This CDR3 is 15 amino acids long.

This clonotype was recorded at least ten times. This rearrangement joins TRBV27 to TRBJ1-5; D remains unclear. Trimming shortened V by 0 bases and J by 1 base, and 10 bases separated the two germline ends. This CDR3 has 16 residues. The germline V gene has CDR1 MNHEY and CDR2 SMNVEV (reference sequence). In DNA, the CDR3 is TGTGCCAGCAGTTTATCGTGGGGATTGAGCAATCAGCCCCAGCATTTT. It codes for CASSLSWGLSNQPQHF.

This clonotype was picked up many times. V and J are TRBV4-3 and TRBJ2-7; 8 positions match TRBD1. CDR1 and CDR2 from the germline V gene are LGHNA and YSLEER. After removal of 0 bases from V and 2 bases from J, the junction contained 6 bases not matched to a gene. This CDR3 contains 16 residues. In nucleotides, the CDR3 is TGCGCCAGCAGCCAAGATCGAGGACAGGGTGCCTACGAGCAGTACTTC. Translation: CASSQDRGQGAYEQYF.

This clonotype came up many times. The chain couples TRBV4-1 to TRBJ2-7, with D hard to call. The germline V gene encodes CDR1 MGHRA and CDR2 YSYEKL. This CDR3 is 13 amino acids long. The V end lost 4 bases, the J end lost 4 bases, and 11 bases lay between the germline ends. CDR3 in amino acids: CASSPAAPYEQYF. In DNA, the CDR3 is TGCGCCAGCAGCCCGGCCGCCCCTTACGAGCAGTACTTC.

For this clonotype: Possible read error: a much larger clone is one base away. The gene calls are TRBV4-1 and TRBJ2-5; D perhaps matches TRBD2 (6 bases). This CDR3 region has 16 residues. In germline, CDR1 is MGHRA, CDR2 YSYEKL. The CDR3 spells CAGSHPAGTLGETQYF. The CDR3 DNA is TGCGCCGGCAGCCACCCGGCCGGGACTCTAGGAGAGACCCAGTACTTC.

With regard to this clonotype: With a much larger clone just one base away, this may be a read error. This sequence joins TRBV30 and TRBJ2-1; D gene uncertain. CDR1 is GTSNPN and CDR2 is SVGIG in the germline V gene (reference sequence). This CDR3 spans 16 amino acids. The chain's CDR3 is CACSVQRQTPYNEQFF. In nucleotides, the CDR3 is TGTGCCTGCAGTGTACAACGACAAACCCCCTACAATGAGCAGTTCTTC.

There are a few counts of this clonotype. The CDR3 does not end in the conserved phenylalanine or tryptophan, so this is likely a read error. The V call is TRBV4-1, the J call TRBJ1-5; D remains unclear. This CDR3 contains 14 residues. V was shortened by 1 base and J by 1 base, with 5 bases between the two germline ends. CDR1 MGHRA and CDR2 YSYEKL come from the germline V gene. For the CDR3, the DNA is TGCGCCAGCAGCCAAGTTATCAGCAATCAGCCCCAGCATCTT. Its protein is CASSQVISNQPQHL.

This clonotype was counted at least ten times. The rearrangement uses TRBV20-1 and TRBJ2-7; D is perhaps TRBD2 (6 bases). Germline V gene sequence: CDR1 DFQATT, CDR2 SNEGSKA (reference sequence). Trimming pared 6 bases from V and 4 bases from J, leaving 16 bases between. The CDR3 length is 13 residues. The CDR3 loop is CSARTGESYEQYF. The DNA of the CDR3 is TGCAGTGCCCGGACGGGGGAATCGTACGAGCAGTACTTC.

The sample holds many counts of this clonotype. CDR3 DNA: TGTGCCACCAGTGCATGGGGGGCTGGGGCTCTCTACAATGAGCAGTTCTTC. Amino acid sequence: CATSAWGAGALYNEQFF. The V call is TRBV24-1, the J call TRBJ2-1, with D perhaps being TRBD1 or TRBD2 (6 bases each). Germline V CDR1 and CDR2: KGHDR, SFDVKD. CDR3 length: 17 amino acids. V shed 5 bases and J shed 3 bases, with 19 bases lying between them.

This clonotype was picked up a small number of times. CDR3 residues: CASSLSAADYEQYF. CDR3 DNA: TGTGCCAGCAGTTTATCCGCCGCCGACTACGAGCAGTACTTC. This chain connects TRBV27 to TRBJ2-7, with D uncertain. The CDR3 extends over 14 amino acids. Trimming pared 0 bases from V and 3 bases from J, leaving 9 bases between. Germline V lookup: CDR1 MNHEY, CDR2 SMNVEV (reference sequence).

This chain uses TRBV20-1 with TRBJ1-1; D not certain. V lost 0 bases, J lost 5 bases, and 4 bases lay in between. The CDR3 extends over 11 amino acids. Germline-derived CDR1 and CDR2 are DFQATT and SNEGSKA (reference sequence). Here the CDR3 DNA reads TGCAGTGCTAGAGATCTTACTGAAGCTTTCTTT. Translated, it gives CSARDLTEAFF.